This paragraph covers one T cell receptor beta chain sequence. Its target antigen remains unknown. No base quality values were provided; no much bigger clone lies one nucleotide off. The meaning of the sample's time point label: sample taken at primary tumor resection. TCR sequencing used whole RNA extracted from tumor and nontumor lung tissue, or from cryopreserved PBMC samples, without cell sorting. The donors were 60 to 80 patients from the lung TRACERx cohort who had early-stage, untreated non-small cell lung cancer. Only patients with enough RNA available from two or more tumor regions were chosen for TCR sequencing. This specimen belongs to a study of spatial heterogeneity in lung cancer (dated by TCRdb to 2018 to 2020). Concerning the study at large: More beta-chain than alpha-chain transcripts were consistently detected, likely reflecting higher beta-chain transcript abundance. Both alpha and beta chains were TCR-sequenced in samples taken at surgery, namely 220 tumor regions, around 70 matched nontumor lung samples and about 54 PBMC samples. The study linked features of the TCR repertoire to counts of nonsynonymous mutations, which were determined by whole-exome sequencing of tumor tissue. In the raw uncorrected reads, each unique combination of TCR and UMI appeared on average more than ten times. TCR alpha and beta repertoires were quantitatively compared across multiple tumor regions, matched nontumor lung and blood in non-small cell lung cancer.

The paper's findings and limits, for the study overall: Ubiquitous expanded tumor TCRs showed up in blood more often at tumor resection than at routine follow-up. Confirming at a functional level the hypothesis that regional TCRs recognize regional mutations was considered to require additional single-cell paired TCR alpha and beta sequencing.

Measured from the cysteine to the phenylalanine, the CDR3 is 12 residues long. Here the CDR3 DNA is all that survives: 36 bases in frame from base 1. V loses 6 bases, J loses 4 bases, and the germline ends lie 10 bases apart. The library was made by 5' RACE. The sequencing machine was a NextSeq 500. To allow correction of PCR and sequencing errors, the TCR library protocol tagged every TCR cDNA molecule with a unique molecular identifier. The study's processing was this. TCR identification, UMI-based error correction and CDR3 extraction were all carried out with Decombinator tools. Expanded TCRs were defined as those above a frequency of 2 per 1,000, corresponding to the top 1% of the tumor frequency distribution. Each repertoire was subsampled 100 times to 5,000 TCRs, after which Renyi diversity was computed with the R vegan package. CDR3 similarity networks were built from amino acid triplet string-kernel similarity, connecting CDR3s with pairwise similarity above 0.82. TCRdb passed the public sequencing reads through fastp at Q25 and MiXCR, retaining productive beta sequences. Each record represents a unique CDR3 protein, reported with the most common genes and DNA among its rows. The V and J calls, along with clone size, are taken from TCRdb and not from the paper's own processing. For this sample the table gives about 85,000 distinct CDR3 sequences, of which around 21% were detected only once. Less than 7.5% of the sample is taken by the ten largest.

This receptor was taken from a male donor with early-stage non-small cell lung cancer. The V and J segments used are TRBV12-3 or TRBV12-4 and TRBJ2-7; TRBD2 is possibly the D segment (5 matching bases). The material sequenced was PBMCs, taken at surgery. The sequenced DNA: TGTGCCAGCAGCCGGACTGATTACGAGCAGTACTTC. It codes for CASSRTDYEQYF.